This TCR beta chain originates from a study of blood T cell repertoires in COVID-19. Overall study context: The United States, Italy and Spain were the sources of the acute and convalescent COVID-19 samples.

The germline V gene encodes CDR1 SGDLS and CDR2 YYNGEE. This CDR3 comprises 13 residues. The junction had 3 bases not matched to a gene; V was cut back by 3 bases and J by 7 bases. Sequencing used immunoSEQ multiplex PCR; TCRdb keeps in-frame clones, though not all of them. The sample includes fewer than 650,000 clones, 85% to 90% of them seen just once. The genes are TRBV9 and TRBJ1-5; 8 bases agree with TRBD1. The clonotype originates from a woman aged 45-60 years with COVID-19, enrolled during active disease. The sample was peripheral blood. The CDR3 reads CASSATGVQPQHF. DNA for the CDR3: TGTGCCAGCAGCGCGACAGGGGTCCAGCCCCAGCATTTT. The full variable domain, its missing parts supplied by reference TRBV9 and TRBJ1-5, is DSGVTQTPKHLITATGQRVTLRCSPRSGDLSVYWYQQSLDQGLQFLIQYYNGEERAKGNILERFSAQQFPDLHSELNLSSLELGDSALYFCASSATGVQPQHFGDGTRLSIL.